The following is a TCR beta chain sequence with its context. Its antigen is still unknown. Base qualities were left out, and no much larger clone turns up one base away. This entry is derived from a study of lymphopenia after photon versus proton radiotherapy (dated by TCRdb to about 2019). In terms of the full investigation: The study compared the immunological effects of photon versus proton radiation therapy in patients with gastrointestinal tumors who developed high-grade lymphopenia. The cohort included approximately 18 patients with gastrointestinal tumors who developed lymphopenia after receiving either photon or proton therapy. The goal of the study was to describe how the two radiation modalities differ in their effects on the immune system.

Taken from the germline V gene, the CDR1 and CDR2 loops are SNHLY and FYNNEI. The junction shows trimming of 8 bases on V and 3 bases on J, plus 13 bases between the germline ends. From the cysteine through the phenylalanine, the CDR3 covers 14 amino acids. Solely the CDR3 DNA is kept, with 42 bases framed from the first base. Study-wide conclusions, independent of this receptor: The authors looked at the survival association only in patients who died, and they framed better survival with proton therapy as a possibility rather than a demonstrated result. After the lymphocyte count nadir, photon-treated repertoires showed oligoclonal expansion, especially of CD8+ Temra cells, which drove the drop in diversity. Relative stability during treatment was observed in proton-treated patients, whereas loss of naive T cells and TCR diversity and gain of effector/memory populations were observed in photon-treated patients. Among patients across the cohort who died, overall survival time showed an inverse correlation with a larger post-nadir drop in TCR diversity.

To prepare the library, the immunoSEQ multiplex PCR assay was applied. Deep sequencing of rearranged TCR beta loci, alongside multiparametric flow cytometry, was used to profile T cell repertoires. TCRdb took this table from immuneACCESS and kept in-frame rearrangements with V and J called. Such tables lack part of the clones; where checked against another copy, unresolved V genes explain under half of the gap, and the rest is unexplained. The sample table contains about 25,000 clones; only one count was recorded for approximately 90% of them. The ten biggest clones cover roughly 18% of the sample.

In this chain, TRBV2 is recombined with TRBJ1-4, with TRBD1 as a weak D call on 5 bases. The sequencing used peripheral blood, collected from a patient treated with photon-based radiotherapy. The receptor comes from a man over 45 with gastric cancer. The nucleotides read TGTGCCAGCTCGATGAGACAGTCTAATGAAAAACTGTTTTTT. Its protein product is CASSMRQSNEKLFF.